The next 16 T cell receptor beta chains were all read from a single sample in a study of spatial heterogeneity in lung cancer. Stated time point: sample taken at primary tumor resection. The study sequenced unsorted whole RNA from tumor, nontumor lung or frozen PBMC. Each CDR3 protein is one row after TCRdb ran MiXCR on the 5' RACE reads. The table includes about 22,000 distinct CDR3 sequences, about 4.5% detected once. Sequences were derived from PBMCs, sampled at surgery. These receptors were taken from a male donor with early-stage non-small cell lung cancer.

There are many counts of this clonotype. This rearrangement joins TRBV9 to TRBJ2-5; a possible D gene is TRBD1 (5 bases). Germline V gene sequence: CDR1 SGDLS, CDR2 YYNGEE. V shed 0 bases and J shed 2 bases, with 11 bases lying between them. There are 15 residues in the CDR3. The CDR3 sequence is CASSVAPAGQETQYF. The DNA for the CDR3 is TGTGCCAGCAGCGTAGCTCCGGCAGGGCAAGAGACCCAGTACTTC.

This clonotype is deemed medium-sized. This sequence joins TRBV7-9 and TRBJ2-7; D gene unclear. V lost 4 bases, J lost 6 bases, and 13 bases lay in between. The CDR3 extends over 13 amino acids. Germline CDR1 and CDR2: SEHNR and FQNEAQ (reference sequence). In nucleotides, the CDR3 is TGTGCCAGCAGCTCCGGAAGAGCTCGCGAGCAGTACTTC. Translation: CASSSGRAREQYF.

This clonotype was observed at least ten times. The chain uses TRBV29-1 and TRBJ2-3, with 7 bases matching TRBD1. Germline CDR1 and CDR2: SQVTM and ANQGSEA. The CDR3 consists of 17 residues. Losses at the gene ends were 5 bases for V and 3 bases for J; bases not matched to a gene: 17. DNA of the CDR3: TGCAGCGTTAAAGGCTCGGGACAGCTGGGCGAGACAGATACGCAGTATTTT. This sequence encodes CSVKGSGQLGETDTQYF.

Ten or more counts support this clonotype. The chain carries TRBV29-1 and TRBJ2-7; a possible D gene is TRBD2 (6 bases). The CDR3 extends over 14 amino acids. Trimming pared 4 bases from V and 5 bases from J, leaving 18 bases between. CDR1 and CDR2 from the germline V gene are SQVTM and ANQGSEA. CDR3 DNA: TGCAGCGTTGTGGTCGTCGGGAGTGGAAACGAGCAGTACTTC. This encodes CSVVVVGSGNEQYF.

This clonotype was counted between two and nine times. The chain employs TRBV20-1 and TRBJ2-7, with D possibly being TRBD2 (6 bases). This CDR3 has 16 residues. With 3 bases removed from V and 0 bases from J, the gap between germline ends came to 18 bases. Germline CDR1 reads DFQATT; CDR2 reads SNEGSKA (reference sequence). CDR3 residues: CSARSPGERSSYEQYF. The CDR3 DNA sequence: TGCAGTGCTAGGTCCCCGGGGGAAAGGAGCTCCTACGAGCAGTACTTC.

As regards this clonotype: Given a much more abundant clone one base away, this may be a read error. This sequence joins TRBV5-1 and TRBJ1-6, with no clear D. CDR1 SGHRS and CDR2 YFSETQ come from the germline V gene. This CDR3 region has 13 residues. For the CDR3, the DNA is TGCCCCAGCAGTGGGCTACTGGATTCACCCCTCCACTTT. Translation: CPSSGLLDSPLHF. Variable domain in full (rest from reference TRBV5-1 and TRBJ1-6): KAGVTQTPRYLIKTRGQQVTLSCSPISGHRSVSWYQQTPGQGLQFLFEYFSETQRNKGNFPGRFSGRQFSNSRSEMNVSTLELGDSALYLCPSSGLLDSPLHFGNGTRLTVT.

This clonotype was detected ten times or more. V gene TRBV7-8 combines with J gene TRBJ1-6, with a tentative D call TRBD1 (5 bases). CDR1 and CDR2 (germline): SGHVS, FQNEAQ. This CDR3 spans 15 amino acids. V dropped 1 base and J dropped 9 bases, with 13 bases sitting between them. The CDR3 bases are TGTGCCAGCAGCTTAGTGCAGAGCAGGGTTTCACCCCTCCACTTT. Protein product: CASSLVQSRVSPLHF.

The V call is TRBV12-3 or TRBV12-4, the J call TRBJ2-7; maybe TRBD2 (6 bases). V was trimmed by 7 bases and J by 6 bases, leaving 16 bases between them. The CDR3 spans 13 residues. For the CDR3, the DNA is TGTGCCAGCAAACCGGGAGTCTTCCCCGAGCAGTACTTC. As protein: CASKPGVFPEQYF.

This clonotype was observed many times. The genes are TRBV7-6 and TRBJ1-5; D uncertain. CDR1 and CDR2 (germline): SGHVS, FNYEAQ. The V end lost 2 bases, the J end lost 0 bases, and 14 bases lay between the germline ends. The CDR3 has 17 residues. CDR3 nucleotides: TGTGCCAGCAGCTTATCAGCAGGCCCTTATAGCAATCAGCCCCAGCATTTT. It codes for CASSLSAGPYSNQPQHF.

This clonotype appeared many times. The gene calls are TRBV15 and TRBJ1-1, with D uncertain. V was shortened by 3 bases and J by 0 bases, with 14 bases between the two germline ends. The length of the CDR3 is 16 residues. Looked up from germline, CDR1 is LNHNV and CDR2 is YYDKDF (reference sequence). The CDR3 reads CATSSSYTEVNTEAFF. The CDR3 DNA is TGTGCCACCAGCAGCAGTTATACCGAGGTGAACACTGAAGCTTTCTTT.

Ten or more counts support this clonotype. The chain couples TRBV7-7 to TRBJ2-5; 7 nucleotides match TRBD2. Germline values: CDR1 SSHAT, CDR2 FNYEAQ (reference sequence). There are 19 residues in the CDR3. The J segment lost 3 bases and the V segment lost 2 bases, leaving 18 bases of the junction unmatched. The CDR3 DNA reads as TGTGCCAGCAGCTTATATAGCGGGTACGGAATGGGAACAGAAGAGACCCAGTACTTC. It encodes CASSLYSGYGMGTEETQYF.

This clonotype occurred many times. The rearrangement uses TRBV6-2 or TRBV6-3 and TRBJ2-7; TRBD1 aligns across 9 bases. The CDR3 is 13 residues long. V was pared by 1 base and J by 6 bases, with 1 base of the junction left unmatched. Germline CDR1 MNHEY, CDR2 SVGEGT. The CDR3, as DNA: TGTGCCAGCAGTTACTGGGACAGGGCCGAGCAGTACTTC. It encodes CASSYWDRAEQYF.

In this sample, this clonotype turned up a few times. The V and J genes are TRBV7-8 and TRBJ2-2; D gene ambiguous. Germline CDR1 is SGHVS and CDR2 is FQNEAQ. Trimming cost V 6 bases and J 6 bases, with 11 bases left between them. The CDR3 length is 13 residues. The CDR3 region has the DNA TGTGCCAGCAGACAACCTGGGTCCGGGGAGCTGTTTTTT. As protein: CASRQPGSGELFF.

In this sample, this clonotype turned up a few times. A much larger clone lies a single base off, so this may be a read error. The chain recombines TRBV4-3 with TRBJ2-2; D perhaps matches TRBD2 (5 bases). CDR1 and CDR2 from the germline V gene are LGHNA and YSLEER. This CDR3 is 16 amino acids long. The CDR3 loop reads CASSQEFNRNTGEPFF. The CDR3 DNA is TGCGCCAGCAGCCAAGAGTTTAACCGTAACACCGGGGAGCCGTTTTTT.

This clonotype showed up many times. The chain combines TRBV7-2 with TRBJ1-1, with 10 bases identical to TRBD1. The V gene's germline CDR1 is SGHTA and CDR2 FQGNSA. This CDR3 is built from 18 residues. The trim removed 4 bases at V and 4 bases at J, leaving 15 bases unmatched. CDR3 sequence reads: CASSSPPGQGWLVTEAFF. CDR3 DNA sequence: TGTGCCAGCAGCTCACCTCCGGGACAGGGGTGGTTGGTCACTGAAGCTTTCTTT.

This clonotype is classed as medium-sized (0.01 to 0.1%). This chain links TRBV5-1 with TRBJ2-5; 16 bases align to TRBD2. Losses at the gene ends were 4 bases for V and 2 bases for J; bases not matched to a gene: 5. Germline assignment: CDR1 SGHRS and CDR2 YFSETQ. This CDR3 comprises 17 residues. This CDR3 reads CASSPGLAGGRQETQYF. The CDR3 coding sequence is TGCGCCAGCAGCCCGGGACTAGCGGGGGGGCGTCAAGAGACCCAGTACTTC.